This is a list of T cell receptor beta chains from one sample in a study of spatial heterogeneity in lung cancer. TCRdb called the 5' RACE reads again in MiXCR, with one record for every CDR3 protein. The table shows 11,000 or so distinct CDR3 sequences, with approximately 3.7% occurring only once. The sample in question was PBMCs, obtained at surgery. These receptors were obtained from a female donor with early-stage non-small cell lung cancer. Both conserved end residues are part of each CDR3. Each record gives: J gene, D gene, clone size, V gene, CDR3 protein, CDR3 DNA. The D gene is left open where the match is weak. A row's size may be missing; if present it is once, few, many or a size class.

>TRBJ1-5|.|many|TRBV6-2/TRBV6-3
CASREGGSNQPQHF
TGTGCCAGCAGAGAGGGGGGGAGCAATCAGCCCCAGCATTTT
>TRBJ1-2|TRBD1|many|TRBV12-3/TRBV12-4
CASRNQGGGYTF
TGTGCCAGCAGAAACCAGGGGGGCGGCTACACCTTC
>TRBJ1-1|.|many|TRBV12-3/TRBV12-4
CASRELQGMNTEAFF
TGTGCCAGCAGGGAACTACAGGGCATGAACACTGAAGCTTTCTTT
>TRBJ2-1|TRBD1|many|TRBV28
CASRPPGQGNEQFF
TGTGCCAGCAGACCGCCGGGACAGGGCAATGAGCAGTTCTTC
>TRBJ2-5|TRBD2|many|TRBV20-1
CSATPYPGLAGERGAGETQYF
TGCAGTGCTACCCCTTATCCGGGACTAGCGGGAGAGAGGGGGGCGGGAGAGACCCAGTACTTC
>TRBJ2-7|TRBD2|many|TRBV20-1
CSASPGLAGVEQYF
TGCAGTGCTAGCCCGGGACTAGCGGGAGTCGAGCAGTACTTC
>TRBJ2-7|TRBD2|many|TRBV4-1
CASSQDLAGSGEQYF
TGCGCCAGCAGCCAAGACCTAGCGGGATCGGGGGAGCAGTACTTC
>TRBJ2-5|.|many|TRBV5-4
CASSLEGPRETQYF
TGTGCCAGCAGCTTGGAGGGCCCACGAGAGACCCAGTACTTC
>TRBJ1-2|TRBD1|many|TRBV5-1
CASRPRTGYSGYTF
TGCGCCAGCAGACCGCGGACAGGCTATTCGGGCTACACCTTC
>TRBJ2-6|.|many|TRBV20-1
CSAKLRAPGANVLTF
TGCAGTGCTAAGTTAAGGGCTCCTGGGGCCAACGTCCTGACTTTC
>TRBJ2-5|.|few|TRBV23-1
CASSRRGDLGEETQYF
TGCGCCAGCAGTCGAAGGGGGGACTTAGGAGAAGAGACCCAGTACTTC
>TRBJ2-7|TRBD2|many|TRBV28
CASSLEGLAGDSFHEQYF
TGTGCCAGCAGTTTAGAGGGACTAGCGGGAGACTCCTTCCACGAGCAGTACTTC
>TRBJ2-7|.|few|TRBV24-1
CATSDQGTWAYEQYF
TGTGCCACCAGCGACCAGGGGACATGGGCCTACGAGCAGTACTTC
>TRBJ2-5|.|many|TRBV27
CASRGVTSLTQYF
TGTGCCAGCAGAGGAGTAACCTCTTTGACCCAGTACTTC
>TRBJ1-1|.|many|TRBV20-1
CSAPKEGGVEAFF
TGCAGTGCCCCAAAAGAGGGGGGGGTTGAAGCTTTCTTT
>TRBJ1-3|TRBD1|many|TRBV27
CASRAGTDSGNTIYF
TGTGCCAGCAGAGCCGGGACAGACTCTGGAAACACCATATATTTT
>TRBJ2-1|.|many|TRBV20-1
CSAIRLGIEQFF
TGCAGTGCTATCCGACTAGGTATTGAGCAGTTCTTC
>TRBJ1-5|TRBD1|few|TRBV28
CASRVGGQHSNQPQHF
TGTGCCAGCAGAGTTGGGGGACAGCATAGCAATCAGCCCCAGCATTTT
>TRBJ1-1|TRBD1|many|TRBV5-6
CASSGLQGLRADEAFF
TGTGCCAGCAGCGGCTTACAGGGGCTGAGGGCGGATGAAGCTTTCTTT
>TRBJ2-3|TRBD2|many|TRBV27
CASSSRLAEFSTDTQYF
TGTGCCAGCAGTTCCCGACTAGCGGAATTTAGCACAGATACGCAGTATTTT
>TRBJ2-5|TRBD1|many|TRBV12-3/TRBV12-4
CASREGQGQETQYF
TGTGCCAGCAGGGAGGGACAGGGGCAAGAGACCCAGTACTTC
>TRBJ2-1|TRBD1|medium-sized|TRBV7-2
CASSPRQGYEQFF
TGTGCCAGCAGCCCCCGACAGGGGTATGAGCAGTTCTTC
>TRBJ1-1|.|many|TRBV5-1
CASSLVGLGTEAFF
TGCGCCAGCAGCCTGGTGGGGCTTGGGACTGAAGCTTTCTTT
>TRBJ1-6|TRBD1|.|TRBV27
CASRVGQGLNSPLHF
TGTGCCAGCAGGGTCGGACAGGGTTTGAATTCACCCCTCCACTTT
>TRBJ1-6|.|many|TRBV27
CASSVRRDKSSYNSPLHF
TGTGCCAGCAGTGTACGCCGGGACAAGAGCTCCTATAATTCACCCCTCCACTTT